This is a list of T cell receptor beta chains from one sample in a study of Ad26.COV2.S vaccination and SARS-CoV-2 variants. Only in-frame clones appear in the TCRdb table, and some are missing; sequencing was by immunoSEQ multiplex PCR. The sample yields 350,000 to 500,000 clones, about 90% seen once. The material was peripheral blood, obtained in a trial of Ad26.COV2.S vaccine versus placebo. The receptors originated from a person between 18 and 60 years old who received the Ad26.COV2.S COVID-19 vaccine or a placebo. The conserved cysteine and the conserved F or W are not part of the CDR3 here. D genes are given only for firm matches.

J: TRBJ2-3
D: TRBD2
length: 13
V: TRBV6-2/TRBV6-3
CDR3: ASSKLADPKDTQY

J: TRBJ2-1
D: NA
length: 10
V: TRBV27
CDR3: ASSSRVNEQF

J: TRBJ1-4
D: NA
length: 13
V: TRBV18
CDR3: ASSPTPETNEKLF

J: TRBJ1-4
D: TRBD1
length: 14
V: TRBV18
CDR3: ASSLDREQFNEKLF

J: TRBJ1-6
D: TRBD1
length: 13
V: TRBV16
CDR3: ASSQQGQDNSPLH

J: TRBJ2-7
D: NA
length: 9
V: TRBV3-1/TRBV3-2
CDR3: ASSDPYEQY

J: TRBJ2-7
D: TRBD2
length: 15
V: TRBV7-2
CDR3: ASSLGSWGLAGGEQY

J: TRBJ2-4
D: NA
length: 10
V: TRBV3-1/TRBV3-2
CDR3: ASSSGFQIQY

J: TRBJ1-1
D: NA
length: 12
V: TRBV28
CDR3: ASSLSGGGTEAF

J: TRBJ2-1
D: TRBD2
length: 13
V: TRBV6-1
CDR3: ASSERGLAANEQF

J: TRBJ2-7
D: TRBD2
length: 13
V: TRBV28
CDR3: ASSLGLAGRNEQY

J: TRBJ1-2
D: TRBD1
length: 13
V: TRBV7-9
CDR3: ASSSLPTGIYGYT

J: TRBJ2-2
D: NA
length: 12
V: TRBV19
CDR3: ASSLRTRTGELF